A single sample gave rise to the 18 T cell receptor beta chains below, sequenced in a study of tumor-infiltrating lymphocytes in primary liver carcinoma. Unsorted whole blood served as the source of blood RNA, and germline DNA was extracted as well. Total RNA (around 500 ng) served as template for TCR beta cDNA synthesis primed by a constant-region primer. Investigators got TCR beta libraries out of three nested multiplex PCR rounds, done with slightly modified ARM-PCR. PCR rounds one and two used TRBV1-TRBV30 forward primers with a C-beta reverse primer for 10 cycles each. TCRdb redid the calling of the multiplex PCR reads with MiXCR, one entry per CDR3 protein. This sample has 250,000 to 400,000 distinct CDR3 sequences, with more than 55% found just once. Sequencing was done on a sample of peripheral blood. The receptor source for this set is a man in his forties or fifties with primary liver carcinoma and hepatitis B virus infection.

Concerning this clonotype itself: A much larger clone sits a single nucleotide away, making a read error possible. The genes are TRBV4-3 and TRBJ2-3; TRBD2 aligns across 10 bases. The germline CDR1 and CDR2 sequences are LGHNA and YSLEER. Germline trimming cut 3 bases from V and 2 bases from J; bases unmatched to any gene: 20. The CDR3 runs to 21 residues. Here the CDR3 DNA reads TGCGCCAGCAGCCAGTTAAGAGTCGGGACTAGCGAGAGGGCCGACACAGATACGCAGTATTTT. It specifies CASSQLRVGTSERADTDTQYF.

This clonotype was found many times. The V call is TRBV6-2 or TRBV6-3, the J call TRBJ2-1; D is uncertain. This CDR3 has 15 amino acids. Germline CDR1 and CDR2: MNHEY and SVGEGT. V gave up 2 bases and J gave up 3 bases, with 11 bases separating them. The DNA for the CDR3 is TGTGCCAGCAGTTACCCGGGCATCTTCTACAATGAGCAGTTCTTC. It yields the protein CASSYPGIFYNEQFF.

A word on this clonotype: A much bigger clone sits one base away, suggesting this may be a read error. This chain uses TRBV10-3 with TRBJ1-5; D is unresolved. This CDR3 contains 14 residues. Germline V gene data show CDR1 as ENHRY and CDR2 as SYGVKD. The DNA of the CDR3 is TGTGCCATCTGTGAACAGAAAGGCAATCAGCCCCAGCATTTT. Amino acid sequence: CAICEQKGNQPQHF.

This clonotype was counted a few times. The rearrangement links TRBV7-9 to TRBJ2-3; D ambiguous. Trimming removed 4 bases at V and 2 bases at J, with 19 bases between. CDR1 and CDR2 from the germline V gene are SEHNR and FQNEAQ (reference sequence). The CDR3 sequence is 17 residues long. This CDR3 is CASSSPKETRPTDTQYF. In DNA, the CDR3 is TGTGCCAGCAGCTCGCCAAAAGAGACAAGACCCACAGATACGCAGTATTTT. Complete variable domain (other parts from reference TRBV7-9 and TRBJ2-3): DTGVSQNPRHKITKRGQNVTFRCDPISEHNRLYWYRQTLGQGPEFLTYFQNEAQLEKSRLLSDRFSAERPKGSFSTLEIQRTEQGDSAMYLCASSSPKETRPTDTQYFGPGTRLTVL.

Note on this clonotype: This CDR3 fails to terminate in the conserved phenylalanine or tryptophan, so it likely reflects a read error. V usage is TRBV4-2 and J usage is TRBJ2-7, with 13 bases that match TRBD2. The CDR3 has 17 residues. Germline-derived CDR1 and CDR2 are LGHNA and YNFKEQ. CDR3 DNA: TGTGCCAGCAGCCCCTTCTGGAGAGGGACTAGCGGGAACGAACAGTACATC. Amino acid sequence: CASSPFWRGTSGNEQYI.

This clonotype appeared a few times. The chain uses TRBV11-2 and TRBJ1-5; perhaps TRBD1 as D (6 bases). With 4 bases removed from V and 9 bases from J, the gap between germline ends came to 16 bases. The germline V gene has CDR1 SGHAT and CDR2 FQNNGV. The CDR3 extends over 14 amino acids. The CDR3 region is CASSSDRSRWPQHF. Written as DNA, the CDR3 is TGTGCCAGCAGCTCCGACAGGTCTCGCTGGCCCCAGCATTTT.

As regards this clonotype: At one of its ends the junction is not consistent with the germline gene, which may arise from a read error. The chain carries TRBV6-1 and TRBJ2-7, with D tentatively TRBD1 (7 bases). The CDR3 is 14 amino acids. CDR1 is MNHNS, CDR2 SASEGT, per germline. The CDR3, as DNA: TGTGCCAGCAGTGGCGGGACAGTCTCCTACGAGAAGTACTTC. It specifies CASSGGTVSYEKYF.

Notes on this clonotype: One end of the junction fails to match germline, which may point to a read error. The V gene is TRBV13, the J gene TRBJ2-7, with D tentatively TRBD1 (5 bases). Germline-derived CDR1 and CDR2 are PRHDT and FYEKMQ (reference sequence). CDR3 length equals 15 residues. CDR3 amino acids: CVSSPVGRGSYEQYF. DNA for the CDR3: TGTGTCAGCAGCCCAGTGGGAAGGGGCTCCTACGAGCAGTACTTC.

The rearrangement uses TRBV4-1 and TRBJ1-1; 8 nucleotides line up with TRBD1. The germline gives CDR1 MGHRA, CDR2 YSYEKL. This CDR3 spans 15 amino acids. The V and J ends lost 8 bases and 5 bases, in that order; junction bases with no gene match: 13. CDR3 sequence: CASGLTSQGETEAFF. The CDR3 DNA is TGCGCCAGCGGCCTGACCTCACAGGGGGAAACTGAAGCTTTCTTT.

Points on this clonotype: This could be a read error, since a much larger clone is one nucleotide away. The CDR3 DNA reads as TGCGCCAGCAGCCAAGGGCTACCCAATGAGCAGTTCTTC. Its translation: CASSQGLPNEQFF. This sequence joins TRBV4-3 and TRBJ2-1; D gene unclear. CDR3 length: 13 residues. CDR1 and CDR2 from the germline V gene are LGHNA and YSLEER. V was shortened by 1 base and J by 6 bases, with 7 bases between the two germline ends.

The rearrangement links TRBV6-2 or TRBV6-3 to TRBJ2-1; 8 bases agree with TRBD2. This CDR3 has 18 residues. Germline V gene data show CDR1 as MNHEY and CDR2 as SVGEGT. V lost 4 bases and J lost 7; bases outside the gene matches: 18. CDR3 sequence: CASSSLLAGPLPGNEQFF. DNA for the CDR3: TGTGCCAGCAGTTCTTTATTAGCGGGACCCCTTCCAGGAAATGAGCAGTTCTTC.

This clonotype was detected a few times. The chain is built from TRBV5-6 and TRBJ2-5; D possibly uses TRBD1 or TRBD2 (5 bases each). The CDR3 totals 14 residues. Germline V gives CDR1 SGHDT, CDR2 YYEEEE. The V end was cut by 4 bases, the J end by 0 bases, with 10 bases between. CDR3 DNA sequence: TGTGCCAGCAGCAGGGACCGGTACCAAGAGACCCAGTACTTC. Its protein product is CASSRDRYQETQYF. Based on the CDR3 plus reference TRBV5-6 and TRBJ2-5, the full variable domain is DAGVTQSPTHLIKTRGQQVTLRCSPKSGHDTVSWYQQALGQGPQFIFQYYEEEERQRGNFPDRFSGHQFPNYSSELNVNALLLGDSALYLCASSRDRYQETQYFGPGTRLLVL.

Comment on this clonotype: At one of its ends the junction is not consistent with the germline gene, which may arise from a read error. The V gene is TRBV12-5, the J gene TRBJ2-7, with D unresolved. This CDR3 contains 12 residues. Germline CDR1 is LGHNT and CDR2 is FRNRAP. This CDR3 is CASGFTPSEQYF. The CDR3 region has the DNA TGTGCTAGTGGTTTTACGCCATCCGAGCAATACTTC.

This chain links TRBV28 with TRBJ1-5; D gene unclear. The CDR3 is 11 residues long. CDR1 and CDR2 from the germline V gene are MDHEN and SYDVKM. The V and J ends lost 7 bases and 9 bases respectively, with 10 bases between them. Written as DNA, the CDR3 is TGTGCCAGCAAGACCACCCCGCCCCAGCATTTT. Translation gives CASKTTPPQHF. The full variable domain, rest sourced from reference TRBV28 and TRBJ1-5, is DVKVTQSSRYLVKRTGEKVFLECVQDMDHENMFWYRQDPGLGLRLIYFSYDVKMKEKGDIPEGYSVSREKKERFSLILESASTNQTSMYLCASKTTPPQHFGDGTRLSIL.

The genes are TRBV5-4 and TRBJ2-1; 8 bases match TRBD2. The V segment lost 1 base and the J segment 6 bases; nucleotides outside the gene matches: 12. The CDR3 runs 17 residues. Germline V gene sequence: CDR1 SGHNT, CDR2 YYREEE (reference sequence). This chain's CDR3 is CASSLYVHGRGPNEQFF. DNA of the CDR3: TGTGCCAGCAGCTTGTATGTTCACGGGAGGGGCCCCAATGAGCAGTTCTTC.

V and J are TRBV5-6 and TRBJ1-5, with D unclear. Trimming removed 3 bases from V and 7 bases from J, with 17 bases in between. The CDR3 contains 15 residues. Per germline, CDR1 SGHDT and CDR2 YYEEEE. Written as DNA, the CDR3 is TGTGCCAGCAGCTACTGGACTTCTGAAGGCCAGCCCCAGCATTTT. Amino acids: CASSYWTSEGQPQHF.

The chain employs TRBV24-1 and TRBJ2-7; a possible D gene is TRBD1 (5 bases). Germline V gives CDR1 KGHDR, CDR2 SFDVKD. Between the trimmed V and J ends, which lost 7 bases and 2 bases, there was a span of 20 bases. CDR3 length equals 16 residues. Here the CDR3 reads CATSDRRQFLTYEQYF. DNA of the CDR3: TGTGCCACCAGCGATCGCAGACAGTTCTTAACCTACGAGCAGTACTTC.

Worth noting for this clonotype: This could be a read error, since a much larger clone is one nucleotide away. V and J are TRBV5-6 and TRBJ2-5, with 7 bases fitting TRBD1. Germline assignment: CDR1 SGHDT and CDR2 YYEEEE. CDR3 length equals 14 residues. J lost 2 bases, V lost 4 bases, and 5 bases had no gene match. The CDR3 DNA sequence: TGTGCCAGCAGCCATTGGACAGGTCAAGAGACCCAGTACTTC. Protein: CASSHWTGQETQYF.